These T cell receptor beta chains were read from a single sample in a study of blood T cell repertoires in COVID-19. Data came from immunoSEQ multiplex PCR; TCRdb stores just in-frame clones and leaves some out. There are 200,000 to 250,000 clones in the sample; approximately 80% occur only once, and roughly 20% lies in the top ten. Sequencing was done on a sample of peripheral blood. The origin of the receptors is a woman of 80 years or more with active or convalescent COVID-19. Both conserved end residues are part of each CDR3. D genes are given only for firm matches. The size entry is marked missing in some rows and otherwise reads once, few, many or a size class.

v_call	d_call	j_call	clone_size	cdr3_length	cdr3_nt	cdr3_aa
TRBV20-1	TRBD1	TRBJ1-1	once	13	TGCAGTGCTAGTGAGGGGGCAGCTGCTGAAGCTTTCTTT	CSASEGAAAEAFF
TRBV19	TRBD2	TRBJ2-7	.	15	TGTGCCAGTACCCTACCTAGCGGGAGGCCCCTTTGGCAGTACTTC	CASTLPSGRPLWQYF
TRBV28	TRBD1	TRBJ2-1	once	14	TGTGCCAGCAACCACCGGGACAGTTACAATGAGCAGTTCTTC	CASNHRDSYNEQFF
TRBV11-2	.	TRBJ2-2	.	15	TGTGCCAGCAGCTTAGGCGGGACGGCCACCGGGGAGCTGTTTTTT	CASSLGGTATGELFF
TRBV9	TRBD1	TRBJ2-1	.	14	TGTGCCAGCAGCGTTACAGGGGCGTACAATGAGCAGTTCTTC	CASSVTGAYNEQFF
TRBV30	.	TRBJ1-5	once	14	TGTGCCTGGAGTCGACAGATAGGAGATCAGCCCCAGCATTTT	CAWSRQIGDQPQHF
TRBV7-8	TRBD1	TRBJ2-2	.	17	TGTGCCAGCAGCACATCGACAGGGTACCGGAACACCGGGGAGCTGTTTTTT	CASSTSTGYRNTGELFF
TRBV5-1	.	TRBJ2-5	.	14	TGCGCCAGCAGCGTCGGGACTCCCGGAGAGACCCAGTACTTC	CASSVGTPGETQYF
TRBV4-1	TRBD1	TRBJ2-7	.	15	TGCGCCAGCAGCCATAACAGGGGGGTCTCCTACGAGCAGTACTTC	CASSHNRGVSYEQYF
TRBV27	.	TRBJ1-1	once	13	TGTGCCAGCAGTTTAAGACGGGGGGGCTGGGCTTTCTTT	CASSLRRGGWAFF
TRBV18	.	TRBJ1-1	.	16	TGTGCCAGCTCACCACCTAGGTCACAGGGCGCCACTGAAGCTTTCTTT	CASSPPRSQGATEAFF
TRBV28	TRBD1	TRBJ1-1	once	17	TGTGCCAGCAGAGCAAATCGGGGGACAGGGGTAAACACTGAAGCTTTCTTT	CASRANRGTGVNTEAFF
TRBV9	TRBD2	TRBJ2-2	.	16	TGTGCCAGCAGCGCGAACTCCGGGACTAGTATCGGGGAGCTGTTTTTT	CASSANSGTSIGELFF
TRBV19	TRBD1	TRBJ1-1	.	15	TGTGCCAGTAGTATCGAAGTAGGGGGCCGCACTGAAGCTTTCTTT	CASSIEVGGRTEAFF
TRBV7-3	.	TRBJ2-5	.	15	TGTGCCAGCAGCTTAACAGGCACCGAGCGGGAGACCCAGTACTTC	CASSLTGTERETQYF
TRBV29-1	.	TRBJ1-1	.	14	TGCAGCGTTGTGTCAGGGGAGGGGTACACTGAAGCTTTCTTT	CSVVSGEGYTEAFF
TRBV21-1	.	TRBJ1-4	.	17	TGTGCCAGCAGCAGAGACCGGGACAGGGTGCAGGAAGAAAAACTGTTTTTT	CASSRDRDRVQEEKLFF
TRBV5-1	.	TRBJ1-4	.	15	TGCGCCAGCAGCGTCCAACAGGGCCCCGATGAAAAACTGTTTTTT	CASSVQQGPDEKLFF
TRBV10-1	TRBD2	TRBJ2-3	.	16	TGCGCCCGCAGGACTAGCGGGGGGGCGATAACAGATACGCAGTATTTT	CARRTSGGAITDTQYF
TRBV11-3	TRBD2	TRBJ2-1	.	15	TGTGCCAGCAGTGGCGGGGGGGCCTCCTACAATGAGCAGTTCTTC	CASSGGGASYNEQFF
TRBV27	.	TRBJ1-5	.	15	TGTGCCAGCAGTTTAGAGGGTTATAGCAATCAGCCCCAGCATTTT	CASSLEGYSNQPQHF
TRBV20-1	.	TRBJ2-1	.	14	TGCAGTGCTAGTTCAGGGGCCCCTTACAATGAGCAGTTCTTC	CSASSGAPYNEQFF
TRBV28	.	TRBJ1-5	once	12	TGTGCCAGCACCACCCCAGGTGGGCCCCAGCATTTT	CASTTPGGPQHF
TRBV18	.	TRBJ1-2	once	14	TGTGCCAGCTCAGCGGACACCTCAAACTATGGCTACACCTTC	CASSADTSNYGYTF
TRBV2	TRBD2	TRBJ2-1	.	13	TGTGCCAGCAGTGGAGACACTAGCGATGAGCAGTTCTTC	CASSGDTSDEQFF
TRBV27	TRBD2	TRBJ2-7	few	17	TGTGCCAGCAGTTCCTCCCTTAGCGGGGGGTACACCTACGAGCAGTACTTC	CASSSSLSGGYTYEQYF
TRBV7-8	.	TRBJ2-7	.	15	TGTGCCAGCAGTTTGGGCCAGGGGACATCCTACGAGCAGTACTTC	CASSLGQGTSYEQYF
TRBV5-1	.	TRBJ2-3	.	15	TGCGCCAGCAGCTTGATGGGGACTGCCACAGATACGCAGTATTTT	CASSLMGTATDTQYF
TRBV19	TRBD2	TRBJ2-2	.	15	TGTGCCAGTAGTGTATCTAGCGGTGTCACCGGGGAGCTGTTTTTT	CASSVSSGVTGELFF
TRBV3-1/TRBV3-2	TRBD2	TRBJ2-5	.	16	TGTGCCAGCAGCCCCTTGGGACTAGCGGGACAAGAGACCCAGTACTTC	CASSPLGLAGQETQYF
TRBV4-3	TRBD2	TRBJ2-3	once	14	TGCGCCAGCAGCCAAGATTGGGGGGGTAGTACGCAGTATTTT	CASSQDWGGSTQYF
TRBV7-2	TRBD2	TRBJ2-4	.	15	TGTGCCAGCGGAGCGGGGGGAATAGCCAAAAACATTCAGTACTTC	CASGAGGIAKNIQYF
TRBV18	.	TRBJ2-7	.	15	TGTGCCAGCTCAGGAGGGACGGACCTCACCTACGAGCAGTACTTC	CASSGGTDLTYEQYF
TRBV28	.	TRBJ2-3	.	14	TGTGCCAGCAGACTAGACACCAGCACAGATACGCAGTATTTT	CASRLDTSTDTQYF
TRBV19	.	TRBJ2-5	.	14	TGTGCCAGTAGTATAGCGGGAGAGGACGGGACCCAGTACTTC	CASSIAGEDGTQYF
TRBV2	TRBD1	TRBJ2-3	.	21	TGTGCCAGCAGTGAGGACAGGGGATACGGCTGGGAAAATTCTAAAGCGGGTACGCAGTATTTT	CASSEDRGYGWENSKAGTQYF
TRBV19	TRBD1	TRBJ1-1	.	13	TGTGCCAGTACCTCACAGGGGTATTCTGAAGCTTTCTTT	CASTSQGYSEAFF
TRBV6-5	.	TRBJ1-1	.	15	TGTGCCAGCAGCCGAGGGGGTTGGACGAACACTGAAGCTTTCTTT	CASSRGGWTNTEAFF
TRBV24-1	TRBD2	TRBJ2-7	.	14	TGTGCCACCAGTGACCCCGGGACTAGCAACGAGCAGTACTTC	CATSDPGTSNEQYF
TRBV2	TRBD2	TRBJ2-3	.	16	TGTGCCAGCAGGAGAAGGACTAGCGGGAACACAGATACGCAGTATTTT	CASRRRTSGNTDTQYF
TRBV3-1/TRBV3-2	TRBD2	TRBJ2-1	.	16	TGTGCCAGCAGGAGGGAAGCGGGAGGGATCCACAATGAGCAGTTCTTC	CASRREAGGIHNEQFF
TRBV6-2/TRBV6-3	TRBD2	TRBJ2-1	.	17	TGTGCCAGCAGTTACTCGATTGGGACTAGCGGATACAATGAGCAGTTCTTC	CASSYSIGTSGYNEQFF
TRBV30	TRBD1	TRBJ2-4	.	12	TGTGCCTGGAGTAGACCGGGACAGGGGGAGCGCTTC	CAWSRPGQGERF
TRBV5-1	.	TRBJ2-2	.	17	TGCGCCAGCAGCTTGGATCCAACAGGTTTAAACACCGGGGAGCTGTTTTTT	CASSLDPTGLNTGELFF
TRBV19	TRBD2	TRBJ2-1	.	16	TGTGCCAGTAGTATACAGCCGGGACTAGCGGGAGAAGAGCAGTTCTTC	CASSIQPGLAGEEQFF
TRBV11-3	TRBD1	TRBJ2-7	.	14	TGTGCCAGCAGCAGTTACGGGACAGGGTACGAGCAGTACTTC	CASSSYGTGYEQYF
TRBV28	.	TRBJ1-3	few	14	TGTGCCATTAGCCGTGTAGGTCTGGAAAACACCATATATTTT	CAISRVGLENTIYF
TRBV5-6	.	TRBJ1-2	.	12	TGTGCCAGCAGCTCGAAACAGGTGGATAACACCTTC	CASSSKQVDNTF
TRBV19	.	TRBJ2-4	.	14	TGTGCCAGTAGTCCCAGGGAAGCCAAAAACATTCAGTACTTC	CASSPREAKNIQYF
TRBV2	.	TRBJ2-3	.	13	TGTGCCAGCAGCCGGACTAGCACAGATACGCAGTATTTT	CASSRTSTDTQYF
TRBV6-5	TRBD1	TRBJ1-1	.	13	TGTGCCAGCAGCGTACAGGGGGGGACTGAAGCTTTCTTT	CASSVQGGTEAFF
TRBV2	TRBD1	TRBJ1-2	.	15	TGTGCCAGCAGTTCAGAAACAGGGGCGAACTATGGCTACACCTTC	CASSSETGANYGYTF
TRBV7-6	.	TRBJ1-1	.	14	TGTGCCAGCAGTACGGGGGGATGGGCCACTGAAGCTTTCTTT	CASSTGGWATEAFF
TRBV5-1	TRBD1	TRBJ1-2	.	16	TGCGCCAGCAGCCGCGAGACAGGGGCATCGAACTATGGCTACACCTTC	CASSRETGASNYGYTF
TRBV7-2	TRBD2	TRBJ2-7	.	16	TGTGCCAGCAGCATTGGGGAGGCTAGCGGGGGCTACGAGCAGTACTTC	CASSIGEASGGYEQYF